This TCR beta chain comes out of a study of cytomegalovirus exposure and HLA in healthy donors. PCR primers comprised 60 Vbeta and 13 Jbeta primers. Generated by immunoSEQ multiplex PCR, the TCRdb table keeps only in-frame clones and is missing some. The data hold around 150,000 clones, with around 80% observed a single time. CDR3 length equals 11 residues. Germline CDR1 is LNHDA and CDR2 is SQIVND (reference sequence). Trimming took 9 bases from V and 5 from J, leaving 11 bases between them. The V call is TRBV19, the J call TRBJ2-7, with D possibly TRBD1 on 6 matching bases. This clonotype was obtained from a human donor in good health. Material for sequencing was PBMCs. DNA for the CDR3: TGTGCCAGCAGCAGGGGCCACGAGCAGTACTTC. Translation: CASSRGHEQYF.